The present TCR beta chain was sequenced within a study of blood T cell repertoires in COVID-19. About the research overall: T cells, B-cell-depleted T cells, or PBMCs provided the cDNA or gDNA that served as material.

CDR1 and CDR2 (germline): MDHEN, SYDVKM. V lost 6 bases, J lost 3 bases, and 8 bases stayed unmatched. The CDR3 has 14 amino acids. Clones were read by immunoSEQ multiplex PCR, and TCRdb kept only the in-frame ones, dropping some. The profile covers tens of thousands of clones, with 82% appearing a single time and 12% to 15% taken by the ten largest. The chain joins TRBV28 to TRBJ2-7; 7 bases are a match to TRBD1. The sample was peripheral blood. The sequence was collected from an elderly woman with acute or convalescent COVID-19. This CDR3 is CASSRQGYNYEQYF. CDR3 coding DNA: TGTGCCAGCAGCCGACAGGGCTATAACTACGAGCAGTACTTC.